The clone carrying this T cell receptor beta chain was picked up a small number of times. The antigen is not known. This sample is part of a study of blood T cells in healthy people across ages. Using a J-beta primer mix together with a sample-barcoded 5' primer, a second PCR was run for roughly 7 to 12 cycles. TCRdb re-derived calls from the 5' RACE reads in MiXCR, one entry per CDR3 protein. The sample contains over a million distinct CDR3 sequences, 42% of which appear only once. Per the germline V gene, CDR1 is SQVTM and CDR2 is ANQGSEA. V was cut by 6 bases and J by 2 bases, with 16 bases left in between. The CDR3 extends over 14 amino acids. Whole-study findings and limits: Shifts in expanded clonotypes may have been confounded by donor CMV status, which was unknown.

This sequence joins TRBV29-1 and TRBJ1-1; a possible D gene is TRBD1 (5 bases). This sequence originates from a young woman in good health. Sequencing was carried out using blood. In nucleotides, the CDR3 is TGCAGCGTCCACACCGGGACGGCCAACACTGAAGCTTTCTTT. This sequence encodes CSVHTGTANTEAFF.